A selection of T cell receptor beta chains follows, all from one sample in a study of early T cells in non-severe SARS-CoV-2 infection. Each CDR3 protein gets one entry after TCRdb re-called the 5' RACE reads with MiXCR. The table includes 45,000 to 65,000 distinct CDR3 sequences, about 9.1% detected once. The sample consisted of whole blood. Receptors were obtained from an adult who was a healthcare worker with PCR-confirmed SARS-CoV-2 infection or an uninfected control (not recorded which). CDR3s include the opening cysteine and the closing phenylalanine or tryptophan. The order of the fields is D gene, J gene, clone size, V gene, CDR3 DNA, CDR3 protein. A D gene is named only where the DNA matches it firmly. The size of a clone is reported for some rows only, either as once, few or many, or as a class for expanded clones.

d_gene: -
j_gene: TRBJ1-5
abundance: -
v_gene: TRBV20-1
CDR3nt: TGCAGTGCTAGAGAGGGGTTTGAGCCCCAGCATTTT
CDR3aa: CSAREGFEPQHF

d_gene: TRBD2
j_gene: TRBJ2-1
abundance: -
v_gene: TRBV29-1
CDR3nt: TGCAGCGGGGGACTAGCGGGAGTTGAGCAGTTCTTC
CDR3aa: CSGGLAGVEQFF

d_gene: -
j_gene: TRBJ1-4
abundance: many
v_gene: TRBV15
CDR3nt: TGTGCCACCAGCCTACGACGGACGGCCCGTAATGAAAAACTGTTTTTT
CDR3aa: CATSLRRTARNEKLFF

d_gene: -
j_gene: TRBJ1-2
abundance: -
v_gene: TRBV3-1
CDR3nt: TGTGCCAGCAGCCCTGACAGCAAAGCTAACTATGGCTACACCTTC
CDR3aa: CASSPDSKANYGYTF

d_gene: TRBD1
j_gene: TRBJ2-3
abundance: many
v_gene: TRBV29-1
CDR3nt: TGCAGCGTTGAAGATCCGAGCGACAGGGCCAGCACAGATACGCAGTATTTT
CDR3aa: CSVEDPSDRASTDTQYF

d_gene: TRBD1
j_gene: TRBJ1-3
abundance: many
v_gene: TRBV6-6
CDR3nt: TGTGCCAGCAGGTCTACAGGGGACGGAAACACCATATATTTT
CDR3aa: CASRSTGDGNTIYF

d_gene: -
j_gene: TRBJ1-3
abundance: -
v_gene: TRBV5-1
CDR3nt: TGCGCCAGCAGGACGGCCCTCTCTGAAAACACCATATATTTT
CDR3aa: CASRTALSENTIYF

d_gene: TRBD2
j_gene: TRBJ2-1
abundance: -
v_gene: TRBV25-1
CDR3nt: TGTGCCAGCAGTGAGCCGGGGGGCTCCTACAATGAGCAGTTCTTC
CDR3aa: CASSEPGGSYNEQFF

d_gene: -
j_gene: TRBJ2-1
abundance: -
v_gene: TRBV10-3
CDR3nt: TGTGCCATATATGACCCTAGTCAAGGGTATGAGCAGTTCTTC
CDR3aa: CAIYDPSQGYEQFF

d_gene: -
j_gene: TRBJ1-4
abundance: many
v_gene: TRBV7-2
CDR3nt: TGTGCCAGCAGCTTAGGGGGCGGCAGGTACATGTTTTTT
CDR3aa: CASSLGGGRYMFF

d_gene: -
j_gene: TRBJ1-1
abundance: many
v_gene: TRBV6-6
CDR3nt: TGTGCCAGCAGTTACTCGAGGGGAAGAAACACTGAAGCTTTCTTT
CDR3aa: CASSYSRGRNTEAFF

d_gene: TRBD1
j_gene: TRBJ1-2
abundance: many
v_gene: TRBV29-1
CDR3nt: TGCAGCGTTAATTTGGGACAGGCCTATGGCTACACCTTC
CDR3aa: CSVNLGQAYGYTF

d_gene: -
j_gene: TRBJ1-1
abundance: many
v_gene: TRBV20-1
CDR3nt: TGCAGGGAAGGGGCGAACACTGAAGCTTTCTTT
CDR3aa: CREGANTEAFF

d_gene: TRBD2
j_gene: TRBJ2-3
abundance: many
v_gene: TRBV7-2
CDR3nt: TGTGCCAGCAGCCTAGCGGTCCCAGATACGCAGTATTTT
CDR3aa: CASSLAVPDTQYF

d_gene: -
j_gene: TRBJ1-6
abundance: many
v_gene: TRBV7-9
CDR3nt: TGTGCCAGCAGCTTAGATAACAGGGACTCCTATAATTCACCCCTCCACTTT
CDR3aa: CASSLDNRDSYNSPLHF

d_gene: -
j_gene: TRBJ2-5
abundance: many
v_gene: TRBV20-1
CDR3nt: TGCAGTGCTAGAGATTGGGGCAGGGGTCAGGAGACCCAGTACTTC
CDR3aa: CSARDWGRGQETQYF

d_gene: -
j_gene: TRBJ2-1
abundance: -
v_gene: TRBV20-1
CDR3nt: TGCAGTGCCGAAGAGATCGGGGTAAATGAGCAGTTCTTC
CDR3aa: CSAEEIGVNEQFF

d_gene: -
j_gene: TRBJ2-1
abundance: many
v_gene: TRBV10-3
CDR3nt: TGTGCCACCCTCGGTCCCTACAATGAGCAGTTCTTC
CDR3aa: CATLGPYNEQFF

d_gene: -
j_gene: TRBJ1-1
abundance: few
v_gene: TRBV29-1
CDR3nt: TGCAGCGTTGGTGGCAGCTCTGAAGCTTTCTTT
CDR3aa: CSVGGSSEAFF

d_gene: TRBD2
j_gene: TRBJ2-1
abundance: few
v_gene: TRBV11-2
CDR3nt: TGTGCCAGTACCCCACTTACTAGCGGGAGGATTAAAGACAATGAGCAGTTCTTC
CDR3aa: CASTPLTSGRIKDNEQFF

d_gene: -
j_gene: TRBJ1-1
abundance: few
v_gene: TRBV6-6
CDR3nt: TGTGCCAGCATTGACGGGGGCGATCCCCCCCGGGCTTTCTTT
CDR3aa: CASIDGGDPPRAFF

d_gene: TRBD2
j_gene: TRBJ2-3
abundance: -
v_gene: TRBV3-1
CDR3nt: TGTGCCAACAGAGCCCTGGCGGGGGGAAGCACAGATACGCAGTATTTT
CDR3aa: CANRALAGGSTDTQYF

d_gene: TRBD1
j_gene: TRBJ1-2
abundance: many
v_gene: TRBV6-2/TRBV6-3
CDR3nt: TGTGCCAGCAGACGCGGACAGGGGGCTTATGGCTACACCTTC
CDR3aa: CASRRGQGAYGYTF

d_gene: TRBD1
j_gene: TRBJ1-2
abundance: many
v_gene: TRBV10-3
CDR3nt: TGTGCCATCACCCCGGTTAGACAGGGGGCAGGCTATGGCTACACCTTC
CDR3aa: CAITPVRQGAGYGYTF

d_gene: TRBD1
j_gene: TRBJ1-2
abundance: -
v_gene: TRBV25-1
CDR3nt: TGTGCCAGCAGTGCCCGTCTAATTCCAGGGGGATTAGCTAACTATGGCTACACCTTC
CDR3aa: CASSARLIPGGLANYGYTF

d_gene: -
j_gene: TRBJ1-6
abundance: -
v_gene: TRBV6-1
CDR3nt: TGTGCCAGCAGTGCCTCAAGGGGGGATTCACCCCTCCACTTT
CDR3aa: CASSASRGDSPLHF

d_gene: TRBD1
j_gene: TRBJ2-1
abundance: many
v_gene: TRBV20-1
CDR3nt: TGCAGTGCCAGAGGGTGGGACAGTGAAAGCTACAATGAGCAGTTCTTC
CDR3aa: CSARGWDSESYNEQFF

d_gene: -
j_gene: TRBJ1-1
abundance: few
v_gene: TRBV7-8
CDR3nt: TGTGCCAGCCACCCTGTGAACACTGAAGCTTTCTTT
CDR3aa: CASHPVNTEAFF

d_gene: -
j_gene: TRBJ2-5
abundance: -
v_gene: TRBV4-3
CDR3nt: TGCGCCAGCAGCCCGGAAGCCAAAGAGACCCAGTACTTC
CDR3aa: CASSPEAKETQYF

d_gene: TRBD1
j_gene: TRBJ1-4
abundance: few
v_gene: TRBV5-4
CDR3nt: TGTGCCAGCAGCTTTCGGACAGGGGTCGGTGAAAAACTGTTTTTT
CDR3aa: CASSFRTGVGEKLFF

d_gene: TRBD2
j_gene: TRBJ2-5
abundance: many
v_gene: TRBV6-2/TRBV6-3
CDR3nt: TGTGCCAGCAGCCGCGGACTAGCGGGAGGCCAAGAGACCCAGTACTTC
CDR3aa: CASSRGLAGGQETQYF

d_gene: -
j_gene: TRBJ1-1
abundance: many
v_gene: TRBV6-6
CDR3nt: TGTGCCAGCGTGAACCGAGGTGGTGTCGGATTGAACACTGAAGCTTTCTTT
CDR3aa: CASVNRGGVGLNTEAFF

d_gene: -
j_gene: TRBJ1-1
abundance: few
v_gene: TRBV10-1
CDR3nt: TGCGCCAGCAGTGATTTGACAGAGAACACTGAAGCTTTCTTT
CDR3aa: CASSDLTENTEAFF

d_gene: -
j_gene: TRBJ1-5
abundance: many
v_gene: TRBV29-1
CDR3nt: TGCAGCGTTGGGGAGCAGAGGAGCAATCAGCCCCAGCATTTT
CDR3aa: CSVGEQRSNQPQHF

d_gene: -
j_gene: TRBJ2-2
abundance: many
v_gene: TRBV2
CDR3nt: TGTGCCAGCAGTGAATTTTCGAACACCGGGGAGCTGTTTTTT
CDR3aa: CASSEFSNTGELFF

d_gene: TRBD2
j_gene: TRBJ2-3
abundance: -
v_gene: TRBV19
CDR3nt: TGTGCCAGTAGTAGCGGGGGGGCCGTGTTGACAGATACGCAGTATTTT
CDR3aa: CASSSGGAVLTDTQYF

d_gene: -
j_gene: TRBJ1-4
abundance: many
v_gene: TRBV28
CDR3nt: TGTGCCAGCAGTGGCCGAGAAAATGAAAAACTGTTTTTT
CDR3aa: CASSGRENEKLFF

d_gene: -
j_gene: TRBJ2-2
abundance: -
v_gene: TRBV7-2
CDR3nt: TGTGCCAGCAGCTTAGTTGGACCCGCGGGCAGCCCACTGAACACCGGGGAGCTGTTTTTT
CDR3aa: CASSLVGPAGSPLNTGELFF